This is a list of T cell receptor beta chains from one sample in a study of OX40 agonist ivuxolimab in advanced cancers. Generated by immunoSEQ multiplex PCR, the TCRdb table keeps only in-frame clones and is missing some. This repertoire shows tens of thousands of clones, roughly 80% found once; its top ten account for 23%. Sequences were derived from CD4+ or CD8+ T cells sorted from blood, sampled in a trial of the OX40 agonist ivuxolimab. Receptors were obtained from an adult with an advanced solid tumor such as melanoma, head and neck, liver or kidney cancer. Each CDR3 is given with its conserved first and last residue. The order of the fields is D gene, clone size, CDR3 length, V gene, J gene, CDR3 protein, CDR3 DNA. A D gene is named only where the DNA matches it firmly. Size is stated for part of the rows, as once, few or many counts, or as a class when the clone is expanded.

D gene: TRBD1
clone size: -
CDR3 length: 15
V gene: TRBV5-1
J gene: TRBJ1-2
CDR3 protein: CASSLGQGANYGYTF
CDR3 DNA: TGCGCCAGCAGCTTGGGGCAGGGGGCGAACTATGGCTACACCTTC

D gene: -
clone size: -
CDR3 length: 14
V gene: TRBV30
J gene: TRBJ2-7
CDR3 protein: CAWSPDSQAYEQYF
CDR3 DNA: TGTGCCTGGAGCCCGGACAGCCAAGCCTACGAGCAGTACTTC

D gene: TRBD2
clone size: -
CDR3 length: 13
V gene: TRBV15
J gene: TRBJ2-1
CDR3 protein: CATSSSGMNEQFF
CDR3 DNA: TGTGCCACCAGTTCTAGCGGGATGAATGAGCAGTTCTTC

D gene: -
clone size: medium-sized
CDR3 length: 13
V gene: TRBV7-6
J gene: TRBJ2-1
CDR3 protein: CASSPGTWHEQFF
CDR3 DNA: TGTGCCAGCAGCCCTGGGACTTGGCATGAGCAGTTCTTC

D gene: -
clone size: -
CDR3 length: 12
V gene: TRBV19
J gene: TRBJ1-2
CDR3 protein: CASTSTNYGYTF
CDR3 DNA: TGTGCCAGTACCTCAACCAACTATGGCTACACCTTC

D gene: -
clone size: -
CDR3 length: 14
V gene: TRBV5-4
J gene: TRBJ2-1
CDR3 protein: CASSLAPLGREQFF
CDR3 DNA: TGTGCCAGCAGCTTGGCGCCATTAGGGAGGGAGCAGTTCTTC

D gene: TRBD1
clone size: -
CDR3 length: 14
V gene: TRBV5-4
J gene: TRBJ2-7
CDR3 protein: CASSLWDSVYEQYF
CDR3 DNA: TGTGCCAGCAGCTTGTGGGACAGTGTGTACGAGCAGTACTTC

D gene: -
clone size: -
CDR3 length: 15
V gene: TRBV4-1
J gene: TRBJ2-1
CDR3 protein: CASSQLPEGMNEQFF
CDR3 DNA: TGCGCCAGCAGCCAACTTCCAGAAGGAATGAATGAGCAGTTCTTC

D gene: TRBD2
clone size: once
CDR3 length: 14
V gene: TRBV30
J gene: TRBJ2-5
CDR3 protein: CAWSVGGGLETQYF
CDR3 DNA: TGTGCCTGGAGTGTCGGCGGGGGTTTAGAGACCCAGTACTTC

D gene: TRBD1
clone size: -
CDR3 length: 14
V gene: TRBV27
J gene: TRBJ2-2
CDR3 protein: CASSSRGLAGELFF
CDR3 DNA: TGTGCCAGCAGTTCCAGGGGGCTGGCCGGGGAGCTGTTTTTT

D gene: -
clone size: -
CDR3 length: 11
V gene: TRBV30
J gene: TRBJ2-7
CDR3 protein: CAWRLDYEQYF
CDR3 DNA: TGTGCCTGGAGACTAGACTACGAGCAGTACTTC

D gene: -
clone size: -
CDR3 length: 15
V gene: TRBV7-9
J gene: TRBJ2-2
CDR3 protein: CASSLGGPHTGELFF
CDR3 DNA: TGTGCCAGCAGCTTAGGAGGGCCCCATACCGGGGAGCTGTTTTTT

D gene: -
clone size: few
CDR3 length: 12
V gene: TRBV6-5
J gene: TRBJ1-6
CDR3 protein: CASSYENSPLHF
CDR3 DNA: TGTGCCAGCAGTTACGAAAATTCACCCCTCCACTTT

D gene: -
clone size: -
CDR3 length: 12
V gene: TRBV6-5
J gene: TRBJ1-2
CDR3 protein: CASSSSLYGYTF
CDR3 DNA: TGTGCCAGCAGTTCCTCCCTTTATGGCTACACCTTC

D gene: TRBD2
clone size: -
CDR3 length: 16
V gene: TRBV6-1
J gene: TRBJ2-5
CDR3 protein: CASSGYSGENWETQYF
CDR3 DNA: TGTGCCAGCAGTGGTTATAGCGGGGAGAACTGGGAGACCCAGTACTTC

D gene: -
clone size: -
CDR3 length: 14
V gene: TRBV7-8
J gene: TRBJ2-7
CDR3 protein: CASSLVSGEYEQYF
CDR3 DNA: TGTGCCAGCAGCTTAGTCAGCGGAGAATACGAGCAGTACTTC

D gene: -
clone size: -
CDR3 length: 15
V gene: TRBV11-2
J gene: TRBJ2-5
CDR3 protein: CASTLNPDTQETQYF
CDR3 DNA: TGTGCCAGCACCCTCAACCCAGATACCCAAGAGACCCAGTACTTC

D gene: -
clone size: -
CDR3 length: 12
V gene: TRBV30
J gene: TRBJ1-1
CDR3 protein: CAWSYMNTEAFF
CDR3 DNA: TGTGCCTGGAGTTACATGAACACTGAAGCTTTCTTT